This T cell receptor (beta chain) was sequenced for a study of T cells in Graves' hyperthyroidism and ophthalmopathy. Findings and caveats of the study: Also found in blood were most expanded thyroid clonotypes above 0.001.

Regions amplified from RNA transcripts were the TCR beta CDR3 regions. RT-PCR in the first round (using the HTBI primer set) targeted the TCR CDR3. TCRdb reprocessed the multiplex PCR reads via MiXCR and lists one record per CDR3 protein. The table has fewer than 450,000 distinct CDR3 sequences, about a sixth seen once. In making diagnoses, clinical symptoms, serum thyroxine and TRAb, thyroid ultrasound and orbital computed tomography were all used. This CDR3 has 15 residues. The V and J ends lost 5 bases and 9 bases respectively, with 17 bases between them. The germline gives CDR1 SGHDN, CDR2 FVKESK. This clonotype was seen many times. The antigen is unknown.

The sequenced material came from blood. The chain uses TRBV14 and TRBJ1-6; D is undetermined. The clonotype originates from a woman under 40 with Graves' hyperthyroidism that later progressed to Graves' ophthalmopathy. This CDR3 reads CASSVSPIRGSPLHF. DNA for the CDR3: TGTGCCAGCAGCGTCAGCCCGATCCGGGGTTCACCCCTCCACTTT.